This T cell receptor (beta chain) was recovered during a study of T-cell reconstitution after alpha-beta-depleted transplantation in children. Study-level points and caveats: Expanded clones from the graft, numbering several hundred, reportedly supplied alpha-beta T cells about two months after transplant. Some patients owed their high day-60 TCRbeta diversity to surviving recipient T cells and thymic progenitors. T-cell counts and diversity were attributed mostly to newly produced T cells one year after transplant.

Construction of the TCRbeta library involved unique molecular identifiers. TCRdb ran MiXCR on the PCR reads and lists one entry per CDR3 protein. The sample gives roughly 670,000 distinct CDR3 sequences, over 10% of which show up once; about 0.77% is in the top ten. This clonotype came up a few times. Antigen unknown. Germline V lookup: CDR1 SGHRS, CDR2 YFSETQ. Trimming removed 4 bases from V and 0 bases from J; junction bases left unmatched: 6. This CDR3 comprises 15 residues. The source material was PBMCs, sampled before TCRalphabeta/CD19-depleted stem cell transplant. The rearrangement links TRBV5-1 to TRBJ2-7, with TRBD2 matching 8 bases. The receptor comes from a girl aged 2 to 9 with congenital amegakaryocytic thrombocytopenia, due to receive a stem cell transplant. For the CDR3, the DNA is TGCGCCAGCAGCGATCTAGCGGGTAGCTCCTACGAGCAGTACTTC. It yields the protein CASSDLAGSSYEQYF.